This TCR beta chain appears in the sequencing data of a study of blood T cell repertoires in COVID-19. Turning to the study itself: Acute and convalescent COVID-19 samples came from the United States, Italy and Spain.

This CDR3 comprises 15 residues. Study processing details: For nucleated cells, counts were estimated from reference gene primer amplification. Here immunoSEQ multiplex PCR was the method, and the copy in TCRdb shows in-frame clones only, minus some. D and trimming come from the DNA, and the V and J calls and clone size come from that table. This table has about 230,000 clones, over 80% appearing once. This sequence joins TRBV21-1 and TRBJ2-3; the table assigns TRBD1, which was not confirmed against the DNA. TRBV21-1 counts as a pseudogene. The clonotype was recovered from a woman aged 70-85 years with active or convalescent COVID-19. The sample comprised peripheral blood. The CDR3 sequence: CATPTGQSSTDTQYF. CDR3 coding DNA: TGTGCCACCCCTACCGGACAGTCTAGCACAGATACGCAGTATTTT.